This T cell receptor (beta chain) was recorded in a study of T cell responses to AZD1222 COVID-19 vaccine. Study results and caveats: There were repertoire samples only from the period after the peak T cell response.

Produced via immunoSEQ multiplex PCR; TCRdb's table is partial and in-frame only. The sample gives 100,000 to 150,000 clones, approximately 91% of which show up once; 0.9% to 1.2% is in the top ten. Details on this clone: The antigen is not known.

Pooled samples include second doses given at about 4 or 12 weeks. The sample in question was peripheral blood, obtained 28 days after the second AZD1222 dose. This clonotype was obtained from an adult who received the AZD1222 COVID-19 vaccine.

CDR3 loop: CASSEAGPLQETQYF. The DNA for the CDR3 is TGTGCCAGCAGTGAAGCTGGGCCACTCCAAGAGACCCAGTACTTC. The chain is built from TRBV6-1 and TRBJ2-5, with no clear D. Trimming removed 0 bases at V and 1 base at J, with 9 bases between. CDR1 and CDR2 from the germline V gene are MNHNS and SASEGT. The CDR3 is 15 residues long.